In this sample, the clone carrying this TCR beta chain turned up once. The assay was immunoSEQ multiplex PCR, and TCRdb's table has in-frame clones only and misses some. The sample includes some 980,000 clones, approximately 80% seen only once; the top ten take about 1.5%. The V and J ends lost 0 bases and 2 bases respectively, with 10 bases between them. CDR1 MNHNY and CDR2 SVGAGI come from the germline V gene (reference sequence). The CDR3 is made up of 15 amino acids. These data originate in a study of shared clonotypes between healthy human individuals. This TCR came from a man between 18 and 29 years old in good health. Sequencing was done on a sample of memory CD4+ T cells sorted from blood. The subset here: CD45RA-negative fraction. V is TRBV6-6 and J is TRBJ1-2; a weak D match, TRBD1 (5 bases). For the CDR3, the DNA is TGTGCCAGCAGTTACTCGAGGGGTACGAACTATGGCTACACCTTC. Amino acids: CASSYSRGTNYGYTF.